This T cell receptor beta chain appears in the sequencing data of a study of cytomegalovirus exposure and HLA in healthy donors. The overall study: An early data release held tens of millions of unique TCRs from HLA-typed donors.

With 60 Vbeta and 13 Jbeta primers, the PCR was carried out. TCRdb keeps only in-frame clones here, not all; method: immunoSEQ multiplex PCR. This table holds tens of thousands of clones, just over 70% found once. Per the germline V gene, CDR1 is WNHNN and CDR2 is SYGVQD (reference sequence). CDR3 length: 14 residues. V was cut by 5 bases and J by 2 bases, with 12 bases left in between. The study, taken as a whole, reports: Clonal expansion, a later analysis showed, was greater in HLA-associated TCR beta chains than in equally common others.

For this clone: Its antigen is undetermined.

The chain carries TRBV10-1 and TRBJ1-2; D not resolved. The clonotype comes from a man aged 60-69 years in good health and CMV-seropositive. Sequences were obtained from PBMCs. The CDR3 here is CASSPGDRNYGYTF. In nucleotides, the CDR3 is TGCGCCAGCAGTCCAGGCGACCGAAACTATGGCTACACCTTC.